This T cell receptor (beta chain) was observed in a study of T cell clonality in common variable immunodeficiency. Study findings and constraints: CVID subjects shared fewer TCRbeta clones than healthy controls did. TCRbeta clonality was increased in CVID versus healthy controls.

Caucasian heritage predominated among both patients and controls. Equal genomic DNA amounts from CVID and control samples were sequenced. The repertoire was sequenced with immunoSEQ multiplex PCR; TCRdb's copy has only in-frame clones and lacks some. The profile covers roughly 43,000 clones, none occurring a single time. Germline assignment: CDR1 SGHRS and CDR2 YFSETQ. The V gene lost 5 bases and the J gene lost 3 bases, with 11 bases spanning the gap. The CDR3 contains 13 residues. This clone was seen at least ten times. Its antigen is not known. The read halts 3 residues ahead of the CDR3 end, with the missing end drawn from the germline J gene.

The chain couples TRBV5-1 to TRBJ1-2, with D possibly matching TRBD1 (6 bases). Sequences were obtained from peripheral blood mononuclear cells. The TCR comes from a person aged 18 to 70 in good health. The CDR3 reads CASRQGMDYGYTF. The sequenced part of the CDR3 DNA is TGCGCCAGCAGACAGGGAATGGACTATGGC.